Listed below are T cell receptor beta chains from one sample, sequenced in a study of cytomegalovirus exposure and HLA in healthy donors. TCRdb's table, derived via immunoSEQ multiplex PCR, lists solely in-frame clones and lacks some. The table has some 200,000 clones, approximately 83% seen once. The sequencing sample was made of PBMCs. All receptors derive from a girl aged 5 to 17 in good health and CMV-seronegative. The CDR3 runs from the conserved cysteine through the conserved F or W. Fields, in order: clone size, D gene, J gene, V gene, CDR3 DNA, CDR3 protein. A D gene is named only where the DNA matches it firmly. Some rows mark clone size as missing; the rest say once, few, many or name a class of expanded clone.

NA,TRBD2,TRBJ2-3,TRBV5-4,TGTGCCAGCAGCTCGAGGCGGGAGATCACAGATACGCAGTATTTT,CASSSRREITDTQYF
NA,NA,TRBJ1-2,TRBV4-1,TGCGCCAGCAGCCAAGTTCCGACGGACTCCTATGGCTACACCTTC,CASSQVPTDSYGYTF
NA,NA,TRBJ2-7,TRBV29-1,TGCAGCGTTGCCAGGCAAGAGCTCTCCTACGAGCAGTACTTC,CSVARQELSYEQYF
NA,TRBD2,TRBJ2-7,TRBV19,TGTGCCAGTAGTATAAGTATGCTAGCGGTTTGGGTCGAGCAGTACTTC,CASSISMLAVWVEQYF
NA,NA,TRBJ1-5,TRBV30,TGTGCCTGGAGTGTAAGAGGTAATCAGCCCCAGCATTTT,CAWSVRGNQPQHF
NA,NA,TRBJ2-1,TRBV5-4,TGTGCCAGCAGCTTATCGCCCAGGGGCTTTGACAATGAGCAGTTCTTC,CASSLSPRGFDNEQFF
once,NA,TRBJ1-6,TRBV2,TGTGCCAGCAGTCCACAGGGTCCTAATTCACCCCTCCACTTT,CASSPQGPNSPLHF
once,NA,TRBJ2-2,TRBV28,TGTGCCAGCAGTCTCCCCGGGGAAACCGGGGAGCTGTTTTTT,CASSLPGETGELFF
NA,TRBD2,TRBJ2-7,TRBV25-1,TGTGCCAGCAGTGAATTTTTAGCGGGAAAGTACGAGCAGTACTTC,CASSEFLAGKYEQYF
NA,TRBD1,TRBJ1-1,TRBV28,TGTGCCAGCAGGACAGGGAGGACTGAAGCTTTCTTT,CASRTGRTEAFF